This TCR beta chain originates from a study of molecular identifiers for immune sequencing clone quantification. For the study at large: Replicate RNA from roughly 20,000 or 100,000 naive CD8 T cells formed five aliquots; four were sequenced. Findings and caveats of the study: Over 98% of effector molecules, but under 1% in naive cells, were held by clones with more than 20 RNA copies.

Library preparation followed earlier protocols using designated TCR primers. TCRdb itself ran the PCR reads through MiXCR, one entry per CDR3 protein. The sample has about 500,000 distinct CDR3 sequences, about a fifth seen once. This clonotype was seen repeatedly, ten times or more. Its specificity is not known. Material for sequencing was naive CD8+ T cells from blood, with Jurkat cell RNA spiked in. Subset defined: FACS-sorted CD8+CD4-CCR7+CD45RA+ naive T cells. This sequence originates from a human donor in good health. Some libraries in this study had Jurkat cell RNA spiked in.

This CDR3 reads CSVTGITEAFF. DNA for the CDR3: TGCAGCGTTACAGGGATCACTGAAGCTTTCTTT. V is TRBV29-1 and J is TRBJ1-1; a weak D match, TRBD1 (6 bases). CDR1 is SQVTM and CDR2 is ANQGSEA in the germline V gene. The CDR3 has 11 amino acids. Trimming pared 5 bases from V and 4 bases from J, leaving 8 bases between.